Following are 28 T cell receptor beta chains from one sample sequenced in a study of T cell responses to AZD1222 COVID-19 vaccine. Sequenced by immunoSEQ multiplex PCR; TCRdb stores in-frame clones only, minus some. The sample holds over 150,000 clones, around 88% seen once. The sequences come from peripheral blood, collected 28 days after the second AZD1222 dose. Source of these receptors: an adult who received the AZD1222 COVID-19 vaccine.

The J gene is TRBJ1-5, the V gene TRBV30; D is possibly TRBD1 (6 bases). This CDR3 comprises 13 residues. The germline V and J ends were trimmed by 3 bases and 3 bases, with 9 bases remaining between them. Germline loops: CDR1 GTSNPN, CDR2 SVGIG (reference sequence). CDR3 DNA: TGTGCCTGGAGCGACAGGCCCAATCAGCCCCAGCATTTT. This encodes CAWSDRPNQPQHF.

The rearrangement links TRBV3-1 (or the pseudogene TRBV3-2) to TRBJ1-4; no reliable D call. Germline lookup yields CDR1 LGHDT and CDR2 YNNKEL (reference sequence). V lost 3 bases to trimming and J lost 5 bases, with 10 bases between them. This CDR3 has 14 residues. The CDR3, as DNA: TGTGCCAGCAGCCAGTCGGGCGGGAATGAAAAACTGTTTTTT. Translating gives CASSQSGGNEKLFF.

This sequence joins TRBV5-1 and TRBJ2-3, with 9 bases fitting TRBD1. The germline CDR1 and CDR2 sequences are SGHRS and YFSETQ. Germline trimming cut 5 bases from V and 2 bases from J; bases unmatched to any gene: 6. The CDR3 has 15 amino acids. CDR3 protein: CASSPGQGFTDTQYF. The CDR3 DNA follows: TGCGCCAGCAGTCCTGGACAGGGGTTCACAGATACGCAGTATTTT. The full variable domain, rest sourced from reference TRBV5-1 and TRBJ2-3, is KAGVTQTPRYLIKTRGQQVTLSCSPISGHRSVSWYQQTPGQGLQFLFEYFSETQRNKGNFPGRFSGRQFSNSRSEMNVSTLELGDSALYLCASSPGQGFTDTQYFGPGTRLTVL.

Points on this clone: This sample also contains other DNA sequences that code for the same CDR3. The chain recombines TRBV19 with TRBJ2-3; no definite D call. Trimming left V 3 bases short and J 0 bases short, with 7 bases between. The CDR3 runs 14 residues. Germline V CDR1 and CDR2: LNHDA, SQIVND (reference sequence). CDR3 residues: CASSIDGSTDTQYF. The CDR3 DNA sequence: TGTGCCAGTAGTATCGACGGCAGCACAGATACGCAGTATTTT.

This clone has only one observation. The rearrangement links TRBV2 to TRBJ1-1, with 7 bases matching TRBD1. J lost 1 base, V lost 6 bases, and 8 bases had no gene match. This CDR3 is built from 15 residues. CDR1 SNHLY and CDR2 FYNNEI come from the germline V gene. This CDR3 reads CASRGRTGANTEAFF. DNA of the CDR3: TGTGCCAGCAGGGGAAGAACAGGGGCGAACACTGAAGCTTTCTTT.

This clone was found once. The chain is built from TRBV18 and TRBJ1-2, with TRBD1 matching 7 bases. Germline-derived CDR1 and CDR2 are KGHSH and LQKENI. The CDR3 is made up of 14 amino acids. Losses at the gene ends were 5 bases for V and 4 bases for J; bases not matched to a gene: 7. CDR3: CASSTAGQAYGYTF. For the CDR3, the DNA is TGTGCCAGCTCAACGGCCGGACAGGCCTATGGCTACACCTTC.

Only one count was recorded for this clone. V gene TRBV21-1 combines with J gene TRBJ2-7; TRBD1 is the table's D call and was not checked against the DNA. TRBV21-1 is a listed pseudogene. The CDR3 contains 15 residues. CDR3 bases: TGTGCCAGCAGCAAGGCGGCAGGGGCTAGCTACGAGCAGTACTTC. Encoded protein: CASSKAAGASYEQYF.

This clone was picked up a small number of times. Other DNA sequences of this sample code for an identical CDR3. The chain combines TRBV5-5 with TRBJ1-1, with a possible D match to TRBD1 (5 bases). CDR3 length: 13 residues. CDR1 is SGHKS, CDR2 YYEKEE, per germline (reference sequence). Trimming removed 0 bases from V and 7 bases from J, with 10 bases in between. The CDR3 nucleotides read TGTGCCAGCAGCTTGGGTGGGAGGGGTGAAGCTTTCTTT. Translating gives CASSLGGRGEAFF.

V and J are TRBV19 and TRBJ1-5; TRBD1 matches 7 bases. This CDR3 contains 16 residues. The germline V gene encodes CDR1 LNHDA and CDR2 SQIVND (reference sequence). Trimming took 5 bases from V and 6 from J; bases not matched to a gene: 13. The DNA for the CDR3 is TGTGCCAGTAGTGGTGGCACAGGGGTCCGCAGTCAGCCCCAGCATTTT. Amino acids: CASSGGTGVRSQPQHF.

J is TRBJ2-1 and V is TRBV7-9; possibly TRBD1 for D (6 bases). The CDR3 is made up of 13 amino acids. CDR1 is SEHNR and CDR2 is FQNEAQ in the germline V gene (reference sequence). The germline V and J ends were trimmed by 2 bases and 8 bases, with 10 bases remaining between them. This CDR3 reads CASSLQGSHEQFF. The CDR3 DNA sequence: TGTGCCAGCAGCTTACAGGGGTCCCATGAGCAGTTCTTC.

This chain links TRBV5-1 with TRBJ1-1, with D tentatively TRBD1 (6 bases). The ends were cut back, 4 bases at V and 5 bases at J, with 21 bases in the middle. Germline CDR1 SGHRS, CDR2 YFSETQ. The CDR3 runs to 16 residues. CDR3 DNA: TGCGCCAGCAGCGTATTCCAGAGAGGGGGAGAAACTGAAGCTTTCTTT. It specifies CASSVFQRGGETEAFF.

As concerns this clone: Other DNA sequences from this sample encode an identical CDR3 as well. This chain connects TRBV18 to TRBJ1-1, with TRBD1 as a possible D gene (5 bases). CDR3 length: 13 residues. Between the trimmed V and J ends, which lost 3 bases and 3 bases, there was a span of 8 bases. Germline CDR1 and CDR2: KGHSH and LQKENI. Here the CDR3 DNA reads TGTGCCAGCTCACCTCGAGGGGACACTGAAGCTTTCTTT. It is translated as CASSPRGDTEAFF.

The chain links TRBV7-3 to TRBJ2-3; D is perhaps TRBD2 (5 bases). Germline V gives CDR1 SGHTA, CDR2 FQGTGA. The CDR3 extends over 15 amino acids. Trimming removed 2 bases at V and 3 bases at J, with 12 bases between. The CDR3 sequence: CASSLEGRGTDTQYF. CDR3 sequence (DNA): TGTGCCAGCAGCTTAGAAGGGAGAGGGACAGATACGCAGTATTTT.

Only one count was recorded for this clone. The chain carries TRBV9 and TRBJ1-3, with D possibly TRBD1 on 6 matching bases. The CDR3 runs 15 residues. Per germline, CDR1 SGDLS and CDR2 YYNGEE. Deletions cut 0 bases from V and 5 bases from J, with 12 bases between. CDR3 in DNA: TGTGCCAGCAGCGTAGCCGGGGGCTGGCGAAACACCATATATTTT. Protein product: CASSVAGGWRNTIYF.

CDR3 nucleotide sequence: TGTGCCAGCAGCAGATCCGGGACAGGGGATAGGGGTAGCAATCAGCCCCAGCATTTT. Its protein product is CASSRSGTGDRGSNQPQHF. The genes are TRBV21-1 and TRBJ1-5; the table assigns TRBD1, which was not confirmed against the DNA. TRBV21-1 is described as a pseudogene. CDR3 length equals 19 residues.

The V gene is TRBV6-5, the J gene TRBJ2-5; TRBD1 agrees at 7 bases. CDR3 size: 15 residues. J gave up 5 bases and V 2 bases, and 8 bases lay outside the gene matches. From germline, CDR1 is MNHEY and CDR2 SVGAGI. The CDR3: CASSYGDRPRETQYF. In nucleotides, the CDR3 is TGTGCCAGCAGTTACGGGGACAGACCAAGGGAGACCCAGTACTTC.

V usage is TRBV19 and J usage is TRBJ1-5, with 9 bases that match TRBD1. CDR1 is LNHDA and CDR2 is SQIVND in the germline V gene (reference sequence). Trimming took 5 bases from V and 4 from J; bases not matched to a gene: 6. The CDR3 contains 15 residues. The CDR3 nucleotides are TGTGCCAGTAGTGGACCAGGGACAGGGAATCAGCCCCAGCATTTT. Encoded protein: CASSGPGTGNQPQHF.

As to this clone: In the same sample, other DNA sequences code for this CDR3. CDR3: CASSRSGGAYEQYF. DNA for the CDR3: TGTGCCAGCAGCCGCTCAGGGGGGGCCTACGAGCAGTACTTC. The chain is built from TRBV6-5 and TRBJ2-7; D tentatively fits TRBD1 or TRBD2 (7 bases each). This CDR3 has 14 residues. The germline V gene has CDR1 MNHEY and CDR2 SVGAGI. V was cut by 6 bases and J by 2 bases, with 14 bases left in between.

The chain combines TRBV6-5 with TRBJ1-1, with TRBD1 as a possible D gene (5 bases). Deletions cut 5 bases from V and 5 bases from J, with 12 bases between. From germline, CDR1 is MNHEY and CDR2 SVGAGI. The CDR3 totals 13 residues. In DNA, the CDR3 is TGTGCCAGCAGTAATGCCGGGGGGACTGAAGCTTTCTTT. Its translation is CASSNAGGTEAFF.

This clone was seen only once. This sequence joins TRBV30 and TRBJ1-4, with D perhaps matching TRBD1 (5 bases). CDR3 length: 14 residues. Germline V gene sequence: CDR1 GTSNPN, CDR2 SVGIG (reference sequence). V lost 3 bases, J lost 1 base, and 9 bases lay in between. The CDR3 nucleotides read TGTGCCTGGAGACCTGGGGGAACTAATGAAAAACTGTTTTTT. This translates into CAWRPGGTNEKLFF.

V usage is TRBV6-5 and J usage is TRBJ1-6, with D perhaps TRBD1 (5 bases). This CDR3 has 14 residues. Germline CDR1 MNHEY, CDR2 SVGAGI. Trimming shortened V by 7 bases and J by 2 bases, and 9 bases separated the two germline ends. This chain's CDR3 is CASIRGTYNSPLHF. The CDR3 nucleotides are TGTGCCAGCATCCGGGGCACCTATAATTCACCCCTCCACTTT.

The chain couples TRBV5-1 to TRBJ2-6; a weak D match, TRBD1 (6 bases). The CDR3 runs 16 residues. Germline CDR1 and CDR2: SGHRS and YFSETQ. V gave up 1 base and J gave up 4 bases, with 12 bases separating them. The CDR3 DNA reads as TGCGCCAGCAGCTTGACAGGGAAATCCGGGGCCAACGTCCTGACTTTC. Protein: CASSLTGKSGANVLTF.

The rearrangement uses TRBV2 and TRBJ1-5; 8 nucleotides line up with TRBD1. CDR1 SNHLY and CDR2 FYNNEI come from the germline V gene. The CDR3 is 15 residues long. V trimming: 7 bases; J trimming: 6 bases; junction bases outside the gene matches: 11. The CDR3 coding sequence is TGTGCCAGCACCCGCGATACAGGGGGTCGTCAGCCCCAGCATTTT. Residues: CASTRDTGGRQPQHF.

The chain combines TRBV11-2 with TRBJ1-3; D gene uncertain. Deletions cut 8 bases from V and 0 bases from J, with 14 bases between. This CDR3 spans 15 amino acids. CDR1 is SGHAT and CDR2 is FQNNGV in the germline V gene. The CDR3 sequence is CASELGATSGNTIYF. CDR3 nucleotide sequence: TGTGCCAGCGAATTGGGTGCCACCTCTGGAAACACCATATATTTT.

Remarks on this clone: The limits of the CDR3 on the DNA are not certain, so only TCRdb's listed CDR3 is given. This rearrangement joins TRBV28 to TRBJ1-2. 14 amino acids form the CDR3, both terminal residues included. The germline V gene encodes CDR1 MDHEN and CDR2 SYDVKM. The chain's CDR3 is CASSSSPLNYGYTF.

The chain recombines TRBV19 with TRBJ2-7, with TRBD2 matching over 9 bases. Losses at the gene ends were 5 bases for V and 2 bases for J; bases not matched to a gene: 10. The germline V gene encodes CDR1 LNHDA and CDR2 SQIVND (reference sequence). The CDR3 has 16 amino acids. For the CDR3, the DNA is TGTGCCAGTAGTCGCGTAGCGGGGGCCATACCCTACGAGCAGTACTTC. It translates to CASSRVAGAIPYEQYF.

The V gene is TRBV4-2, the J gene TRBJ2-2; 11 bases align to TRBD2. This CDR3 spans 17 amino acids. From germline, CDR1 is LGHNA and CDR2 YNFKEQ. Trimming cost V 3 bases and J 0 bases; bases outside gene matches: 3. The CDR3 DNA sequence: TGTGCCAGCAGCCAGTATAGCGGGGGGGCGAACACCGGGGAGCTGTTTTTT. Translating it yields CASSQYSGGANTGELFF.

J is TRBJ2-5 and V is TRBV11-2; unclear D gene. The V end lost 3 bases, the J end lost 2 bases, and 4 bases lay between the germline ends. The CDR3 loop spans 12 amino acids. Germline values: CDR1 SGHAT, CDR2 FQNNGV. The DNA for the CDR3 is TGTGCCAGCAGCTTTGGACAAGAGACCCAGTACTTC. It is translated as CASSFGQETQYF.